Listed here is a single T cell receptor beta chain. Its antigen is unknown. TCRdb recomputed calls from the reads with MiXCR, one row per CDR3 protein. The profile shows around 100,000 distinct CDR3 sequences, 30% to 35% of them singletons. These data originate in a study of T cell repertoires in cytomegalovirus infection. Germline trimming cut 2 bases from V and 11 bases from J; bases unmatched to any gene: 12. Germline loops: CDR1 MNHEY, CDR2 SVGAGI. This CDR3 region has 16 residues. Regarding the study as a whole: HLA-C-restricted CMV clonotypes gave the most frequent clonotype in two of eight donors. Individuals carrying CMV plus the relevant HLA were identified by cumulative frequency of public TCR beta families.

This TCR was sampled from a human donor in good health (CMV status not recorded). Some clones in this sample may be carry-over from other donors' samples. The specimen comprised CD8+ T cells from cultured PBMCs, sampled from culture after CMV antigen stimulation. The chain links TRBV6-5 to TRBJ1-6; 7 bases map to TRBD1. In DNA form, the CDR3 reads TGTGCCAGCAGTTACGGCGGGGACAGCCTATCTCCACCCCTCCACTTT. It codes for CASSYGGDSLSPPLHF.